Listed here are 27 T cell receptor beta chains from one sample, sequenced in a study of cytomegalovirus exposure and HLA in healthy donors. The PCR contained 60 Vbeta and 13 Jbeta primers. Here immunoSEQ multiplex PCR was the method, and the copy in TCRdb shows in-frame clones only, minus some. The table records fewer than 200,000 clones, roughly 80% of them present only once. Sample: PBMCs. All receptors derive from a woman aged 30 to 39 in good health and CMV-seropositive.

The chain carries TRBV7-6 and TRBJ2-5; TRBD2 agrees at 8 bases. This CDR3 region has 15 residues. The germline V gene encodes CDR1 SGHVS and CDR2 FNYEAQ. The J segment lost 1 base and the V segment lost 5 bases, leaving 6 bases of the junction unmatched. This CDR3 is CASSPGLGVQETQYF. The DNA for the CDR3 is TGTGCCAGCAGCCCGGGACTAGGAGTCCAAGAGACCCAGTACTTC.

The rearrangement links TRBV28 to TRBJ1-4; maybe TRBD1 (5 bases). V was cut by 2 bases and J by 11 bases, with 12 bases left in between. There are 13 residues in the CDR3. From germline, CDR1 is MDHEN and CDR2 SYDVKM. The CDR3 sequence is CASSLLGRGKLFF. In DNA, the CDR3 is TGTGCCAGCAGTTTACTCGGACGGGGGAAACTGTTTTTT.

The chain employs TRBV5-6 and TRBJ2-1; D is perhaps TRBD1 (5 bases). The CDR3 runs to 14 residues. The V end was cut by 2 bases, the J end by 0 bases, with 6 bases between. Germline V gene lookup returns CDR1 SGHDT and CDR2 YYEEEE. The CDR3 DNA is TGTGCCAGCAGCTTTGACAGCTCCTACAATGAGCAGTTCTTC. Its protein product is CASSFDSSYNEQFF.

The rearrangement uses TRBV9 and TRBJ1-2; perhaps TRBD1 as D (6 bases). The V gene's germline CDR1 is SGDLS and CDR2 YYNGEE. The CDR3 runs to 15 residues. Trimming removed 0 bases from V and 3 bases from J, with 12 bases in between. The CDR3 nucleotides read TGTGCCAGCAGCGTAGGGTGGGGGCGGGACTATGGCTACACCTTC. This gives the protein CASSVGWGRDYGYTF.

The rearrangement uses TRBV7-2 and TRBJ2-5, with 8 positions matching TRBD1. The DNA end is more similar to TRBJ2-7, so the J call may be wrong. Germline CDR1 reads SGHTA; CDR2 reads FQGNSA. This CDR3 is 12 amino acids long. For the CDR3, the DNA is TGTGCCAGCAGCTTCAGGGGGCGCGAGCAGTACTTC. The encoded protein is CASSFRGREQYF.

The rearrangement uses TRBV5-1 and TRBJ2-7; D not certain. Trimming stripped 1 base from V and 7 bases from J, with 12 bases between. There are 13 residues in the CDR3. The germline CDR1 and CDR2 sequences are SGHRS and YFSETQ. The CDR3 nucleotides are TGCGCCAGCAGCTTGTCCGGCTTCGGGGAGCAGTACTTC. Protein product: CASSLSGFGEQYF. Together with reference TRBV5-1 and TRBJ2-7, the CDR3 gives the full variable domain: KAGVTQTPRYLIKTRGQQVTLSCSPISGHRSVSWYQQTPGQGLQFLFEYFSETQRNKGNFPGRFSGRQFSNSRSEMNVSTLELGDSALYLCASSLSGFGEQYFGPGTRLTVT.

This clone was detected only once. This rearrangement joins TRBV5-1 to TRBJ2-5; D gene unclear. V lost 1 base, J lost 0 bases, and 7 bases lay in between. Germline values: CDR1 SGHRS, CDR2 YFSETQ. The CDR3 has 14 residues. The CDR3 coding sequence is TGCGCCAGCAGCTTGTTCCCAGACCAAGAGACCCAGTACTTC. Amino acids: CASSLFPDQETQYF.

The CDR3 here is CASSPAWDRVVGGSPLHF. As DNA, the CDR3 is TGCGCCAGCAGCCCAGCGTGGGACAGGGTAGTCGGCGGCTCACCCCTCCACTTT. This chain connects TRBV5-1 to TRBJ1-6; 9 nucleotides line up with TRBD1. The CDR3 consists of 18 residues. V trimming: 4 bases; J trimming: 10 bases; junction bases outside the gene matches: 18. Germline-derived CDR1 and CDR2 are SGHRS and YFSETQ. Based on the CDR3 plus reference TRBV5-1 and TRBJ1-6, the full variable domain is KAGVTQTPRYLIKTRGQQVTLSCSPISGHRSVSWYQQTPGQGLQFLFEYFSETQRNKGNFPGRFSGRQFSNSRSEMNVSTLELGDSALYLCASSPAWDRVVGGSPLHFGNGTRLTVT.

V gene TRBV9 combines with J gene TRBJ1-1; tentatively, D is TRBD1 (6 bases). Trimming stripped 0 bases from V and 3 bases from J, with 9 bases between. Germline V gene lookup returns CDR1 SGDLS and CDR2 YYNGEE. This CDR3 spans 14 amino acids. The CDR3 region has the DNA TGTGCCAGCAGCGTAGTAGGGGGGGACACTGAAGCTTTCTTT. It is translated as CASSVVGGDTEAFF.

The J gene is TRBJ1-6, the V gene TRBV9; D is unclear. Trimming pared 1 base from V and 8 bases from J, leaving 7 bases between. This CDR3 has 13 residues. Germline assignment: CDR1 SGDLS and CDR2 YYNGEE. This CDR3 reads CASSVYQDSPLHF. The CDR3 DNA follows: TGTGCCAGCAGCGTATATCAGGATTCACCCCTCCACTTT.

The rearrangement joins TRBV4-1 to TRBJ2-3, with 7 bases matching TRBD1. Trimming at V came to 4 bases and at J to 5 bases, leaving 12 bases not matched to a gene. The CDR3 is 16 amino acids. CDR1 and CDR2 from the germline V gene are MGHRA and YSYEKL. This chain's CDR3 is CASSPYRQGAGDTQYF. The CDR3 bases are TGCGCCAGCAGCCCTTACCGACAGGGCGCGGGAGATACGCAGTATTTT.

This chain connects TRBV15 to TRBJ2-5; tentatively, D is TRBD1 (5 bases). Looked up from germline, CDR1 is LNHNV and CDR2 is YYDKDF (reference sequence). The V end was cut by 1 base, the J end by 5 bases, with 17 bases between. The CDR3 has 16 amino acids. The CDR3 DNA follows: TGTGCCACCAGCAGAGGCTATCAGGGTCGGCGGGAGACCCAGTACTTC. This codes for CATSRGYQGRRETQYF.

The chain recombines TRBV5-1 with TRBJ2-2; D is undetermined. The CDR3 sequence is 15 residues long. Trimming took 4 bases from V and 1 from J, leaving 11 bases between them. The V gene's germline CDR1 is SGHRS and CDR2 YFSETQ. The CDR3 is CASSPSGLNTGELFF. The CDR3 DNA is TGCGCCAGCAGCCCCTCCGGGTTGAACACCGGGGAGCTGTTTTTT.

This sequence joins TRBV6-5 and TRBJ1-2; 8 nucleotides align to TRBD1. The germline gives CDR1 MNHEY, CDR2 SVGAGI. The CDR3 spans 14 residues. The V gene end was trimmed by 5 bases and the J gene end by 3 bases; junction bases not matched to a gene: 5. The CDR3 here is CASSQGTGHYGYTF. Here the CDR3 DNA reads TGTGCCAGCAGTCAAGGGACAGGTCACTATGGCTACACCTTC.

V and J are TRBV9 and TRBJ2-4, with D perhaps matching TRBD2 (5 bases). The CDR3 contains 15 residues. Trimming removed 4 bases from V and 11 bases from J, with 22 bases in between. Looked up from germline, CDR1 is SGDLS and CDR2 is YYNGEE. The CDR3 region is CASSTTTTRTGVQYF. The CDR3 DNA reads TGTGCCAGCAGCACGACAACAACACGGACTGGGGTTCAGTACTTC.

CDR3 sequence (DNA): TGTGCCAGCAGCGAATGGGGCGGGACCAATCAGCCCCAGCATTTT. It codes for CASSEWGGTNQPQHF. This rearrangement joins TRBV6-1 to TRBJ1-5; tentatively, D is TRBD1 (5 bases). The germline CDR1 and CDR2 sequences are MNHNS and SASEGT. This CDR3 region has 15 residues. The V end was cut by 6 bases, the J end by 3 bases, with 15 bases between.

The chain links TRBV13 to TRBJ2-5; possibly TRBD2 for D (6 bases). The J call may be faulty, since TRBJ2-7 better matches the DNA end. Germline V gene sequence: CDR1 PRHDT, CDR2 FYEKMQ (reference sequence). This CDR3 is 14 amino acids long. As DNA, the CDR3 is TGTGCCAGCACTTCGACCGGGGACTTCTACGAGCAGTACTTC. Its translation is CASTSTGDFYEQYF.

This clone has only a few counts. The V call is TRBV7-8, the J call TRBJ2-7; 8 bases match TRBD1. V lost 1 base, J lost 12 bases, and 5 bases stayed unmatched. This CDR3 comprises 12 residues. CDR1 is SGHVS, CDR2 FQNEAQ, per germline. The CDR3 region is CASSLGTGPGYF. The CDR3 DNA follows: TGTGCCAGCAGCTTAGGGACAGGGCCGGGGTACTTC.

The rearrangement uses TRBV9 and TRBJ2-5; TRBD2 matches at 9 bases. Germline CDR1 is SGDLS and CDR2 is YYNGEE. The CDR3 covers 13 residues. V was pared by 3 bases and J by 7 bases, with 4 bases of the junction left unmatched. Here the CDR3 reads CASSAGGGATQYF. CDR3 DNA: TGTGCCAGCAGCGCGGGCGGGGGGGCGACCCAGTACTTC. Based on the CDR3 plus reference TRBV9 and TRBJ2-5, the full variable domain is DSGVTQTPKHLITATGQRVTLRCSPRSGDLSVYWYQQSLDQGLQFLIQYYNGEERAKGNILERFSAQQFPDLHSELNLSSLELGDSALYFCASSAGGGATQYFGPGTRLLVL.

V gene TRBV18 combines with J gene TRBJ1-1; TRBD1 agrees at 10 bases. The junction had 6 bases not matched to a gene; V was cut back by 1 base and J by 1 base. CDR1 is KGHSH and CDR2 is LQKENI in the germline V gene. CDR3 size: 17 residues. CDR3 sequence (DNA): TGTGCCAGCTCACCACGGGGACAGGGGCTGGGGAACACTGAAGCTTTCTTT. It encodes CASSPRGQGLGNTEAFF.

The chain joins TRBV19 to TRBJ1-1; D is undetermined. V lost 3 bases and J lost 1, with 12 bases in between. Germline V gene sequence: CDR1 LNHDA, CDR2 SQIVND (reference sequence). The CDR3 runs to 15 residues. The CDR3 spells CASSIWAASNTEAFF. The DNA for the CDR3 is TGTGCCAGTAGTATTTGGGCAGCATCGAACACTGAAGCTTTCTTT.

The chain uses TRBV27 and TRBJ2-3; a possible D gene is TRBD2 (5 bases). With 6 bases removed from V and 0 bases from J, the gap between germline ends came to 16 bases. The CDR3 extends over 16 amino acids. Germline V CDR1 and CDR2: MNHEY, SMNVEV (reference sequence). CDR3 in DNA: TGTGCCAGCAGCCGCCTGTCGGGGTCAAGCACAGATACGCAGTATTTT. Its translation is CASSRLSGSSTDTQYF.

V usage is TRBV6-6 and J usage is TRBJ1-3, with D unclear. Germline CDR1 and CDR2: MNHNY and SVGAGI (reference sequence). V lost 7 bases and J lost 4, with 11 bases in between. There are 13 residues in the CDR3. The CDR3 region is CASNQIQGNTIYF. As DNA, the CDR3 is TGTGCCAGCAACCAAATACAGGGAAACACCATATATTTT.

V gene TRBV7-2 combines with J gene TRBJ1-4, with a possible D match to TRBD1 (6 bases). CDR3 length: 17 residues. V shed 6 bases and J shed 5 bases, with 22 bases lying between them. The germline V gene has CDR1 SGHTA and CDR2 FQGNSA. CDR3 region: CASSFSTLTGSNEKLFF. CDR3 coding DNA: TGTGCCAGCAGTTTTTCTACCTTGACAGGTTCAAATGAAAAACTGTTTTTT.

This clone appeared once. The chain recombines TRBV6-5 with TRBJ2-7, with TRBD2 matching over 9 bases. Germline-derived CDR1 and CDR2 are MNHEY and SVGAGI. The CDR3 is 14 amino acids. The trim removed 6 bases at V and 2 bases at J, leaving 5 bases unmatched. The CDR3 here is CASSHSGGPYEQYF. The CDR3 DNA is TGTGCCAGCAGCCATAGCGGGGGCCCCTACGAGCAGTACTTC.

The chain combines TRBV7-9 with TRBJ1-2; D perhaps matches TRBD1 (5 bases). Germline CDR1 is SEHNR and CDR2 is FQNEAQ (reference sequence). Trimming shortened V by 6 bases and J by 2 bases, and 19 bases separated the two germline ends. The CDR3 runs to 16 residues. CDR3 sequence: CASSPGHGGRNYGYTF. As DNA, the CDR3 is TGTGCCAGCAGTCCCGGACATGGGGGGAGGAACTATGGCTACACCTTC.

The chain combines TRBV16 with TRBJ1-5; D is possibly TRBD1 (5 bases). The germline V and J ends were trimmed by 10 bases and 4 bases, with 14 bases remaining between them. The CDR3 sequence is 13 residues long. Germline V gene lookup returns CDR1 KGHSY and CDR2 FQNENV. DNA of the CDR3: TGTGCCACCCAGGGTTTTCGGAATCAGCCCCAGCATTTT. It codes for CATQGFRNQPQHF. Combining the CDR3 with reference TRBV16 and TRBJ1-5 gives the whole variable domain GEEVAQTPKHLVRGEGQKAKLYCAPIKGHSYVFWYQQVLKNEFKFLISFQNENVFDETGMPKERFSAKCLPNSPCSLEIQATKLEDSAVYFCATQGFRNQPQHFGDGTRLSIL.